This TCR beta chain was retrieved from a study of OX40 agonist ivuxolimab in advanced cancers. Looking at the study overall: Hepatocellular carcinoma, melanoma, renal cell or head and neck cancer occurred in dose-escalation patients.

Sequencing used immunoSEQ multiplex PCR; TCRdb keeps in-frame clones, though not all of them. Here the sample spans fewer than 35,000 clones, approximately 90% being singletons. This receptor was obtained from an adult with an advanced solid tumor such as melanoma, head and neck, liver or kidney cancer. The sequencing here drew on CD4+ or CD8+ T cells sorted from blood, taken in a trial of the OX40 agonist ivuxolimab.

The CDR3 nucleotides are TGCGCCAGCAGCCCCGGGACAGGGATTCAGCCCCAGCATTTT. This encodes CASSPGTGIQPQHF. This chain links TRBV4-1 with TRBJ1-5, with TRBD1 matching 9 bases. Germline CDR1 is MGHRA and CDR2 is YSYEKL. J gave up 6 bases and V 4 bases, and 4 bases lay outside the gene matches. The CDR3 has 14 residues.